This T cell receptor (beta chain) was identified in a study of blood T cell repertoires in COVID-19. As for the study in general: The United States, Italy and Spain were the sources of the acute and convalescent COVID-19 samples. Sources were T cells, B-cell-depleted T cells, or PBMCs; the material itself was cDNA or gDNA.

The germline V gene has CDR1 SGHTA and CDR2 FQGTGA. V dropped 5 bases and J dropped 8 bases, with 19 bases sitting between them. The CDR3 has 15 amino acids. Original data processing: How many nucleated cells were present was estimated from reference gene primer amplification. This table comes from immunoSEQ multiplex PCR, and its TCRdb copy is limited to in-frame clones, with some not included. That table supplies the V and J calls and clone size; D and trimming were determined from the DNA. Among roughly 160,000 clones listed, around 90% were seen once. V is TRBV7-3 and J is TRBJ2-1; D possibly corresponds to TRBD2 (7 bases). The TCR was taken from a woman in her sixties or seventies who had recovered from COVID-19. The sample consisted of peripheral blood. CDR3 in amino acids: CASSHRGGGGDEQFF. The CDR3, as DNA: TGTGCCAGCAGCCATCGGGGAGGGGGTGGCGATGAGCAGTTCTTC.